This TCR beta chain is from a study of T cells in tuberculosis. Study results and caveats: The TCR-beta difference was not significant; alpha differences partly reflected length. Cases with active tuberculosis were adults, while controls were adolescents.

There are 17 residues in the CDR3. J lost 3 bases, V lost 4 bases, and 6 bases had no gene match. CDR1 PRHDT and CDR2 FYEKMQ come from the germline V gene (reference sequence). TCRdb's table, derived via immunoSEQ multiplex PCR, lists solely in-frame clones and lacks some. The table lists more than 9,000 clones, around 94% of them singletons, with 10% to 15% in the top ten. Tuberculosis was confirmed by positive sputum smear and/or M. tuberculosis culture. Of note for this clone: Its antigen is unidentified.

The clonotype was recovered from an adult with tuberculosis. The chain recombines TRBV13 with TRBJ2-3; 14 bases line up with TRBD2. The sample consisted of PBMCs. CDR3: CASSSAGLAGGTDTQYF. The CDR3 region has the DNA TGTGCCAGCAGCTCAGCCGGACTAGCGGGAGGAACAGATACGCAGTATTTT.